A single TCR beta chain is shown here with its context. What this receptor recognizes is not known. Compared with germline, one end of the junction differs, possibly owing to a read error. Amplification of TCR beta CDR3 regions was carried out from RNA transcripts. The first round of RT-PCR for the TCR CDR3 was performed with the HTBI primer set and the Qiagen OneStep RT-PCR kit. The libraries were constructed in a second round of multiplex PCR and then size-selected and purified. Sequencing of the libraries was done on an Illumina HiSeq2000 using paired-end 100 bp reads. As for the authors' bioinformatics: Raw data were processed with SOAPnuke, discarding reads with adapters, uncalled bases, mean Phred below 15, or no exact constant-primer or identifier match. High-quality paired reads were merged with COPE v1.2.5, and unique nucleotide sequences were defined as clonotypes. MiTCR v1.1 was used to align clonotypes to the IMGT TRBV, TRBD and TRBJ reference segments. Only V-J combinations with frequency above 0.0001, covering approximately 99% of repertoires, were analysed. A TCS score was defined as the ratio of F50 (clonal expansion) to E x V (chaos), with BLOSUM62-based TCRdist applied between CDR3 peptides within each V-J. Welch's t-statistics and random forest reduced fewer than 600 V-J features to about 12, which were used in a naive Bayes classifier (R e1071). TCRdb applied fastp at Q25 and MiXCR to the public reads, then kept only in-frame beta chains. Records with the same CDR3 protein are collapsed into one entry carrying the most frequent genes and DNA. The V and J calls shown here were made by TCRdb, not taken from the authors' results. For this sample the table gives around 570,000 distinct CDR3 sequences, of which about 20% were detected only once. The ten largest clones capture less than 55% of the sample.

Moderately to severely active disease, a Clinical Activity Score of at least 3, a NOSPECS grade of at least 4, and a duration under 3 months were present in ophthalmopathy patients. Exclusion was applied to patients with uncontrolled infections, other autoimmune diseases, pregnancy or lactation. Diagnoses relied on clinical symptoms, serum thyroxine and TRAb, thyroid ultrasound and orbital computed tomography. Ficoll-Paque density gradient centrifugation was used to isolate PBMCs from approximately 10 ml of fresh peripheral blood. Total RNA was extracted with Trizol reagent, and quality was checked on an Agilent 2100 Bioanalyzer. The sample originates from a study of T cells in Graves' hyperthyroidism and ophthalmopathy (dated by TCRdb to between 2018 and 2020). Context from the whole study: Peripheral blood was collected at initial diagnosis, before any treatment. In addition, the study compared T-cell repertoires in thyroid tissue and in blood from 6 or 7 Graves' hyperthyroidism patients. To identify TCR V-J signatures that set the groups apart, the researchers used a discovery cohort of 95 to 100 patients, made up of roughly 45 with Graves' ophthalmopathy and approximately 57 with stable Graves' hyperthyroidism. Once sampling was done, hyperthyroidism patients were given methimazole at a starting dose of 30 mg daily, whereas ophthalmopathy patients were given high-dose intravenous methylprednisolone. TCR Vbeta CDR3 sequencing of 120 to 150 peripheral blood samples (approximately 44 ophthalmopathy, roughly 74 hyperthyroidism and roughly 17 progressor patients) is reported in the paper. For training and testing, the 100 or so patients in the discovery cohort were randomly divided in a 7:3 ratio. An independent validation cohort of around 19 hyperthyroidism patients and 17 patients who later progressed to ophthalmopathy tested prospective prediction of ophthalmopathy.

Overall study outcomes, separate from this receptor: A model built on a 13 V-J signature distinguished ophthalmopathy from stable hyperthyroidism, reaching 85% to 90% sensitivity and under 84% specificity in cross-validation and 80%/75% in testing. Most expanded thyroid clonotypes (frequency above 0.001) were also detected in blood, suggesting blood repertoires may reflect thyroid immune responses. Sample size was not statistically predetermined, and blinding of investigators to group allocation was not performed. During validation, the model predicted progression to ophthalmopathy a median of approximately 7 months ahead of onset, with around 71% sensitivity and 72.22% specificity.

The germline V gene encodes CDR1 MNHNS and CDR2 SASEGT. The CDR3 sequence holds 15 residues, the cysteine and phenylalanine included. Of all the DNA, just the CDR3 is kept, 45 bases in frame from base 1. Sequencing was done on a sample of blood. This TCR derives from a man aged 35-49 years with Graves' ophthalmopathy. The chain uses TRBV6-1 and TRBJ1-3; no D gene is confidently identified. The nucleotides read TGTGCCAGCAGTGAAGCTGGGCAGCAGCCAAACACCATACATTTT. Translation gives CASSEAGQQPNTIHF.